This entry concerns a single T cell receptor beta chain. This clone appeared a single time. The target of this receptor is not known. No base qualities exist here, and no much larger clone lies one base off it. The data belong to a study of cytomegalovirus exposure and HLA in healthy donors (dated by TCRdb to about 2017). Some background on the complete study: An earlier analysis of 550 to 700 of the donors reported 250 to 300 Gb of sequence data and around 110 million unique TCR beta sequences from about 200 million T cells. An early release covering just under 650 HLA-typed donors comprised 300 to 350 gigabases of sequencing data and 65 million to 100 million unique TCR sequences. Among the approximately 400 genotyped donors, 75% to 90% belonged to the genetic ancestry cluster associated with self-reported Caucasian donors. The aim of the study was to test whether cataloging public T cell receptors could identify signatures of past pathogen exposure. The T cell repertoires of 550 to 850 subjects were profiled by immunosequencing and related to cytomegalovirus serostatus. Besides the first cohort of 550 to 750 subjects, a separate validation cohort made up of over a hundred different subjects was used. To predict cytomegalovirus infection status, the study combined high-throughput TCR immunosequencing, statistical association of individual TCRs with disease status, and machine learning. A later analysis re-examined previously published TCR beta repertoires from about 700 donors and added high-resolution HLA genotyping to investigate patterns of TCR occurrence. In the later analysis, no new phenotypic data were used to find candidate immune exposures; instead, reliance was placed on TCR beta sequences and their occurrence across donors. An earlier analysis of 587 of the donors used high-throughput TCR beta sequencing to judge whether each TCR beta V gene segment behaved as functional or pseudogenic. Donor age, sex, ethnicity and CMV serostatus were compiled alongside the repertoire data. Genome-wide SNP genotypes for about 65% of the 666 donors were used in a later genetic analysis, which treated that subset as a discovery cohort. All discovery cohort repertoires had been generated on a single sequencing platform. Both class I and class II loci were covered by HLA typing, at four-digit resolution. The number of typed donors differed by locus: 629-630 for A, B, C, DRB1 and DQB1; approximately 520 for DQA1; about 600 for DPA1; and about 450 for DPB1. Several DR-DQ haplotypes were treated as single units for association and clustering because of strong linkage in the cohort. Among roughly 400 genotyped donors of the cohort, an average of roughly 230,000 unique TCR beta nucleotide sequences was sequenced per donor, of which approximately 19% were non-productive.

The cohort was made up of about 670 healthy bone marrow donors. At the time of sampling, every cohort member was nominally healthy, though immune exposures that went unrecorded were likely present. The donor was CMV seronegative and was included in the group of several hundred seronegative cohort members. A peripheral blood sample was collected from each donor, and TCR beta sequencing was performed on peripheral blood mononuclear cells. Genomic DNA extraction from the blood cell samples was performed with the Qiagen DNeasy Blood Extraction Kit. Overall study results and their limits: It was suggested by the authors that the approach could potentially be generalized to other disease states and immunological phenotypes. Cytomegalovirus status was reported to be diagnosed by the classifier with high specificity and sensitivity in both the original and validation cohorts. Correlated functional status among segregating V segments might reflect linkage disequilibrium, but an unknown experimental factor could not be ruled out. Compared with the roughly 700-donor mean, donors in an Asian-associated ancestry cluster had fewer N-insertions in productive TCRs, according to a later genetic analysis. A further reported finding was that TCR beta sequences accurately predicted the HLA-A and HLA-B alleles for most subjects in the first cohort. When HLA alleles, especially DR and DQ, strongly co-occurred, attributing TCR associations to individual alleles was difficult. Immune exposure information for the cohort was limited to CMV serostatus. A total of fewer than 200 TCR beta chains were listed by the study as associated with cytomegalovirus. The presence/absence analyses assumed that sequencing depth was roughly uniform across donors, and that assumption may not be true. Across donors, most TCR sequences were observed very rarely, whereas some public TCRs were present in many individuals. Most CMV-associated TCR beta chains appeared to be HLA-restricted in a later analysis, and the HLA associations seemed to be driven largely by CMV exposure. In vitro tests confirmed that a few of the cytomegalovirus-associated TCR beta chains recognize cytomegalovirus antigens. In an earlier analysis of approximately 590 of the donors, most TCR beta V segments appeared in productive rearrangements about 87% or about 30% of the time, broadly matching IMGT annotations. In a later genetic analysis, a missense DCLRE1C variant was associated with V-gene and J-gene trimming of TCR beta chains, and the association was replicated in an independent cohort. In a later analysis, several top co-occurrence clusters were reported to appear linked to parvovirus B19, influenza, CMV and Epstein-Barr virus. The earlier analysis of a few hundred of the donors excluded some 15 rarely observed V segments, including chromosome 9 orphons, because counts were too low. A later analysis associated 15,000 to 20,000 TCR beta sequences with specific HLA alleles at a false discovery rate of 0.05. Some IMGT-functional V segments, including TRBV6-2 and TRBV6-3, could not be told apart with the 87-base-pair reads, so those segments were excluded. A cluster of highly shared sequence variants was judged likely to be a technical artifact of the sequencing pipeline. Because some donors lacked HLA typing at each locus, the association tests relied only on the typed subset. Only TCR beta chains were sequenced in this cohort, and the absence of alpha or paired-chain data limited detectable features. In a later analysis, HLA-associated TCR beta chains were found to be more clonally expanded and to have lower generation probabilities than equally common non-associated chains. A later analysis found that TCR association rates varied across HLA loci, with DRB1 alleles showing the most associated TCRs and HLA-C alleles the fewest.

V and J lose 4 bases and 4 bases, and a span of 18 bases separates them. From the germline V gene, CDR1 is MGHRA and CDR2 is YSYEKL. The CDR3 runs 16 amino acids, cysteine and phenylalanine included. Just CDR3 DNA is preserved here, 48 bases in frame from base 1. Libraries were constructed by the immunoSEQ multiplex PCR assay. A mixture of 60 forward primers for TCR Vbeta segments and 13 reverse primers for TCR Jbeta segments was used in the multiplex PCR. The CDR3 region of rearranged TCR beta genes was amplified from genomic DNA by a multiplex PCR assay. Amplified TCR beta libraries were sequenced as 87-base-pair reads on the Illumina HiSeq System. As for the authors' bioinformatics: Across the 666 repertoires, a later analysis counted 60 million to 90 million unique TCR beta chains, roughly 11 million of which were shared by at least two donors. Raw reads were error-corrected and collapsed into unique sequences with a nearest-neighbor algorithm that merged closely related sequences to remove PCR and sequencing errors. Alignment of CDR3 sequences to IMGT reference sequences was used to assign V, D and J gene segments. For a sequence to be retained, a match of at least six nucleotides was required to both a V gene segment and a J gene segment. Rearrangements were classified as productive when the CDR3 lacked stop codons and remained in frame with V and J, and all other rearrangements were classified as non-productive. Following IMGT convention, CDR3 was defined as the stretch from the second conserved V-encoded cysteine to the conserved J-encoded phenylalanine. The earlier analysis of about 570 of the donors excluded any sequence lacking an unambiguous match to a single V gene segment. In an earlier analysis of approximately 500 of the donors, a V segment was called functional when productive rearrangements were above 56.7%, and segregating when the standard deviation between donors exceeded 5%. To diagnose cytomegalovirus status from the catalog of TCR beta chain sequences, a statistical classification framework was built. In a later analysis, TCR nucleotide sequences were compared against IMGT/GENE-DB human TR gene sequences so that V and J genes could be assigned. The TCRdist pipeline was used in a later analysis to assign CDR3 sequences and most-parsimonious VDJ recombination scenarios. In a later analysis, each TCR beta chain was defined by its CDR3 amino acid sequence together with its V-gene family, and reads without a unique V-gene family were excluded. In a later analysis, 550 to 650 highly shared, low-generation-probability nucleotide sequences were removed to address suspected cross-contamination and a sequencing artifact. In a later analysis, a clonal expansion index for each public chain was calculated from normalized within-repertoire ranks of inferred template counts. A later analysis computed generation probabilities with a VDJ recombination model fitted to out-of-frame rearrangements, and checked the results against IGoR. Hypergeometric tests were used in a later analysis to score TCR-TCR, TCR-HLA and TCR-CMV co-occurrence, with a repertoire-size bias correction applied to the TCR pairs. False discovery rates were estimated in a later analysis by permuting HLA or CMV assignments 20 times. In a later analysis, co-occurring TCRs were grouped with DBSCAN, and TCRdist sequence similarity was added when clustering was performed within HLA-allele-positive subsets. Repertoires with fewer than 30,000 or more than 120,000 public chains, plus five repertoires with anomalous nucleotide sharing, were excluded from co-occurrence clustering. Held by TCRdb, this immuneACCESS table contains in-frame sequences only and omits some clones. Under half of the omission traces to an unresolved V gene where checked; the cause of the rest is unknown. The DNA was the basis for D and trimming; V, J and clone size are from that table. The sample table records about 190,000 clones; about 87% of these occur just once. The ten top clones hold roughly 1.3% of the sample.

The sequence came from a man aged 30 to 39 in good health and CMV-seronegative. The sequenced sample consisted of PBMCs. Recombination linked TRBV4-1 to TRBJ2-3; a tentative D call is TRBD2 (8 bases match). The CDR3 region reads CASSPQGVGRADTQYF. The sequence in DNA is TGCGCCAGCAGCCCGCAGGGGGTCGGGAGGGCAGATACGCAGTATTTT.